These 8 T cell receptor beta chains came from one sample sequenced in a study of T cells in Graves' hyperthyroidism and ophthalmopathy. Using RNA transcripts as the source, TCR beta CDR3 regions were amplified. The HTBI primer set was used in a first-round RT-PCR of the TCR CDR3. TCRdb re-called the multiplex PCR reads with MiXCR, one entry per CDR3 protein. The sample holds some 530,000 distinct CDR3 sequences, around a fifth seen once. Sequenced input: blood. The receptors shown here come from a woman aged 70-85 years with Graves' ophthalmopathy.

The J gene is TRBJ2-1, the V gene TRBV11-3; TRBD2 matches 9 bases. V was pared by 2 bases and J by 7 bases, with 6 bases of the junction left unmatched. This CDR3 region has 15 residues. In germline, CDR1 is SGHNT, CDR2 YENEEA. The CDR3 reads CASSLIAGARNEQFF. CDR3 nucleotides: TGTGCCAGCAGCTTAATAGCGGGAGCTAGGAATGAGCAGTTCTTC.

This clonotype was picked up many times. This sequence joins TRBV2 and TRBJ2-3, with D possibly TRBD2 on 6 matching bases. In germline, CDR1 is SNHLY, CDR2 FYNNEI. Trimming took off 2 bases at V and 2 bases at J, with 8 bases between the two ends. The CDR3 runs 14 residues. The CDR3 DNA sequence: TGTGCCAGCAGTGAATGGGGGGACACAGATACGCAGTATTTT. Protein sequence: CASSEWGDTDTQYF.

This clonotype appeared a single time. The chain combines TRBV10-3 with TRBJ1-4; maybe TRBD1 (6 bases). The CDR3 length is 11 residues. Germline values: CDR1 ENHRY, CDR2 SYGVKD. The germline V and J ends were trimmed by 11 bases and 7 bases, with 11 bases remaining between them. Written as DNA, the CDR3 is TGTGCCTCCGGAGGGGGTGAAAAACTGTTTTTT. Its protein product is CASGGGEKLFF.

This clonotype was observed a single time. This rearrangement joins TRBV5-6 to TRBJ2-1; TRBD1 agrees at 10 bases. CDR1 is SGHDT, CDR2 YYEEEE, per germline. V dropped 4 bases and J dropped 9; count of bases not matched to a gene: 13. CDR3 size: 16 residues. The CDR3 nucleotides read TGTGCCAGCAGCCCCTGGGACAGGGGATATGAGGGTGAGCAGTTCTTC. As protein: CASSPWDRGYEGEQFF.

This clonotype was detected ten times or more. The CDR3, as DNA: TGTGCCAGCAGTGGGGGCACGCGGGAGTCTAAAGAGACCCAGTACTTC. It yields the protein CASSGGTRESKETQYF. J is TRBJ2-5 and V is TRBV28, with D possibly being TRBD2 (7 bases). Looked up from germline, CDR1 is MDHEN and CDR2 is SYDVKM. Trimming shortened V by 5 bases and J by 3 bases, and 19 bases separated the two germline ends. This CDR3 has 16 residues.

The genes are TRBV5-1 and TRBJ1-1; no clear D gene. This CDR3 spans 14 amino acids. Trimming left V 2 bases short and J 0 bases short, with 8 bases between. Germline V CDR1 and CDR2: SGHRS, YFSETQ. CDR3 sequence (DNA): TGCGCCAGCAGCTTTACGGTAATGAACACTGAAGCTTTCTTT. Protein: CASSFTVMNTEAFF. The complete variable domain, with remaining parts taken from reference TRBV5-1 and TRBJ1-1, reads KAGVTQTPRYLIKTRGQQVTLSCSPISGHRSVSWYQQTPGQGLQFLFEYFSETQRNKGNFPGRFSGRQFSNSRSEMNVSTLELGDSALYLCASSFTVMNTEAFFGQGTRLTVV.

The rearrangement links TRBV20-1 to TRBJ2-7; 8 nucleotides align to TRBD1. Trimming at V came to 3 bases and at J to 3 bases, leaving 7 bases not matched to a gene. This CDR3 contains 14 residues. Germline V gene lookup returns CDR1 DFQATT and CDR2 SNEGSKA (reference sequence). CDR3 region: CSARGDRRVYEQYF. CDR3 DNA sequence: TGCAGTGCTAGGGGGGACAGGAGGGTCTACGAGCAGTACTTC.

This clonotype turned up a few times. The chain has TRBV19 and TRBJ2-2; D remains ambiguous. Germline CDR1 and CDR2: LNHDA and SQIVND (reference sequence). Trimming stripped 4 bases from V and 1 base from J, with 16 bases between. The CDR3 covers 17 residues. The CDR3 is CASSSNYNRKNTGELFF. The CDR3, as DNA: TGTGCCAGTAGTAGCAACTACAACCGTAAGAACACCGGGGAGCTGTTTTTT.